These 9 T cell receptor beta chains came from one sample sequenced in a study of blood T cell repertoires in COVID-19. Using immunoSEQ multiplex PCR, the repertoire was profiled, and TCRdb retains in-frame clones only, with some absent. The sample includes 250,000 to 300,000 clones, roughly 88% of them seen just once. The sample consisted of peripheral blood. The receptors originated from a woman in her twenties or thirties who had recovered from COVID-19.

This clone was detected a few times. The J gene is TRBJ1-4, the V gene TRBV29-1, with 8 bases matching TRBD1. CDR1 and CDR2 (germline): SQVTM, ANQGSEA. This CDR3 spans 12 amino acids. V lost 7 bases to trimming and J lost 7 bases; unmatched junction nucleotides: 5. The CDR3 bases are TGCAGCGCTGGACAGGGAGGTGAAAAACTGTTTTTT. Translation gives CSAGQGGEKLFF.

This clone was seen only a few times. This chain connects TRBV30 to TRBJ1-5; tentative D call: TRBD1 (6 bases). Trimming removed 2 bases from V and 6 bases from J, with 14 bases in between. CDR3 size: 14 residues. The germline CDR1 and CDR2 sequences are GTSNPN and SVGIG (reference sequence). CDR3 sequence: CAWSLQGSPQPQHF. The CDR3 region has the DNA TGTGCCTGGAGTCTCCAGGGGTCCCCTCAGCCCCAGCATTTT.

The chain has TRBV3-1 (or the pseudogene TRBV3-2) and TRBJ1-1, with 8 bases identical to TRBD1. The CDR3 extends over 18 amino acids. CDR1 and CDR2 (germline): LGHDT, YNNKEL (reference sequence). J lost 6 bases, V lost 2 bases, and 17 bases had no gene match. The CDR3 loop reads CASSQPPGQGRGVAEAFF. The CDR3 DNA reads TGTGCCAGCAGCCAACCCCCAGGACAGGGACGGGGGGTCGCTGAAGCTTTCTTT.

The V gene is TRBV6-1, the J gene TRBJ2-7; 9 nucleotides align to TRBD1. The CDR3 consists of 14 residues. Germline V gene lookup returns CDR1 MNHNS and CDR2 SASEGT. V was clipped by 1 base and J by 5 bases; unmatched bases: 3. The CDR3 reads CASSEDRGRDEQYF. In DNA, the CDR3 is TGTGCCAGCAGTGAAGACAGGGGGCGGGACGAGCAGTACTTC.

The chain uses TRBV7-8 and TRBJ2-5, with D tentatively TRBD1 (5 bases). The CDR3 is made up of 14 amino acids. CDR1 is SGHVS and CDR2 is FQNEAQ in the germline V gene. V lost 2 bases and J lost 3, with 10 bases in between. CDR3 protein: CASSLYRREETQYF. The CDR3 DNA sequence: TGTGCCAGCAGCTTATATCGCAGGGAAGAGACCCAGTACTTC. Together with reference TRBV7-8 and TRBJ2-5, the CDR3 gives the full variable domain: GAGVSQSPRYKVAKRGQDVALRCDPISGHVSLFWYQQALGQGPEFLTYFQNEAQLDKSGLPSDRFFAERPEGSVSTLKIQRTQQEDSAVYLCASSLYRREETQYFGPGTRLLVL.

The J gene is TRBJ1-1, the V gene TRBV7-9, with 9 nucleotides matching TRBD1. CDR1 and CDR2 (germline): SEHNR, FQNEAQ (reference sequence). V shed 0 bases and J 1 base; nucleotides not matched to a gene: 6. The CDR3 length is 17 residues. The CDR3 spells CASSLAGTGYGNTEAFF. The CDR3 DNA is TGTGCCAGCAGCTTAGCGGGGACAGGGTACGGGAACACTGAAGCTTTCTTT.

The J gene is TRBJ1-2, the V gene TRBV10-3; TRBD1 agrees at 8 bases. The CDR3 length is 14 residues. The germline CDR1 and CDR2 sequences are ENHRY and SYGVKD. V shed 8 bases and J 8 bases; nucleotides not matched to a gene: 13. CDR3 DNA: TGTGCCATCGGCCGGACAGGGAATGAGTGGGGCTACACCTTC. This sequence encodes CAIGRTGNEWGYTF.

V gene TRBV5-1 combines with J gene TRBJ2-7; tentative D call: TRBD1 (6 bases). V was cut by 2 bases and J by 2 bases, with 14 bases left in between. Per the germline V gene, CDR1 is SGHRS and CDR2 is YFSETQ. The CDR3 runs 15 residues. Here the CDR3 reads CASSFSRGATYEQYF. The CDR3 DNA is TGCGCCAGCAGCTTCTCCAGGGGAGCCACCTACGAGCAGTACTTC.

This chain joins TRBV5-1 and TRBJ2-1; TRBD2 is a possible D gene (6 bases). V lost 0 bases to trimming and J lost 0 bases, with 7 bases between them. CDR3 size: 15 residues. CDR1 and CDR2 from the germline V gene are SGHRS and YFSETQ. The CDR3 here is CASSLDGSSYNEQFF. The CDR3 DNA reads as TGCGCCAGCAGCTTGGACGGGAGCTCCTACAATGAGCAGTTCTTC.